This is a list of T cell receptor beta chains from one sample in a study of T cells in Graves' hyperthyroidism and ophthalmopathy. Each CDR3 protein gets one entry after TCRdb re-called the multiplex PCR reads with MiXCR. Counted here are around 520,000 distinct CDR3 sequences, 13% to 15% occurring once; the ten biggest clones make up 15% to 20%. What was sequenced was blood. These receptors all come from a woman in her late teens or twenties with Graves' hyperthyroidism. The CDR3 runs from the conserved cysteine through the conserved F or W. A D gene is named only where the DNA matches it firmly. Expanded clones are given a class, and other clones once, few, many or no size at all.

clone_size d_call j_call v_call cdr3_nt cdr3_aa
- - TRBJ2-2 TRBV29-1 TGCAGCGCCCCGGGACCACACACCGGGGAGCTGTTTTTT CSAPGPHTGELFF
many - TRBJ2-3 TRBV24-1 TGTGCCACCAGTGAGAGGGGTACGCAGTATTTT CATSERGTQYF
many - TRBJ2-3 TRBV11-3 TGTGCCAGCAGCTTAGACGGTCCCTGGGAGTATTTT CASSLDGPWEYF
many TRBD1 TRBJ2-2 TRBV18 TGTGCCAGCTCACCCCAACCGGGACAGATTACCGGGGAGCTGTTTTTT CASSPQPGQITGELFF
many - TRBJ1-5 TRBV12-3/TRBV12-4 TGTGCCAGCAGTTTTTATAGAGATCAGCCCCAGCATTTT CASSFYRDQPQHF
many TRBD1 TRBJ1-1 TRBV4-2 TGTGCCAGCAGCCAAGGAGACAGGGACACTGAAGCTTTCTTT CASSQGDRDTEAFF
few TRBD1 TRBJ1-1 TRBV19 TGTGCCAGTAGTATAAAAAGACAGGGGTCTCGAACTGAAGCTTTCTTT CASSIKRQGSRTEAFF
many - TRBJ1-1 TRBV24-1 TGTGCCACCAGCCCGGGGGGCCTCGTGAACACTGAAGCTTTCTTT CATSPGGLVNTEAFF
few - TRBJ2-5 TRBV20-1 TGCAGTGTTCTCCCTCAAGAGACCCAGTACTTC CSVLPQETQYF
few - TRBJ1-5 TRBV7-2 TGTGCCAGCACCTTATTGGGCGGTAGCAATCAGCCCCAGCATTTT CASTLLGGSNQPQHF
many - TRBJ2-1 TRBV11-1 TGTGCCAGCAGCCTAGCGCAAACCTACAATGAGCAGTTCTTC CASSLAQTYNEQFF
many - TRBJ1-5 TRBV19 TGTGCCAGTAGAAAGGACAGCCCGCCAAATCAGCCCCAGCATTTT CASRKDSPPNQPQHF
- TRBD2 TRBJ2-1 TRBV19 TGTGCCAGTAGAAAACCGGGACTAGCGGGAGGGCCACACAATGAGCAGTTCTTC CASRKPGLAGGPHNEQFF
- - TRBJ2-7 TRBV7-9 TGTGCCAGCAGCTCGCACTCAAGGGGACCGACCTACGAGCAGTACTTC CASSSHSRGPTYEQYF
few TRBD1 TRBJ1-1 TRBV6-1 TGTGCCAGCAGTGAAAGGACAGGGCCGAACACTGAAGCTTTCTTT CASSERTGPNTEAFF
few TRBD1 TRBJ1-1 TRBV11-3 TGTGCCAGCAGCCTAACCCGGACAGGTTGGGGTAACACTGAAGCTTTCTTT CASSLTRTGWGNTEAFF
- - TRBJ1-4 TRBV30 TGTGCCTGGAGTGTACTGAGGGAGGAAAAACTGTTTTTT CAWSVLREEKLFF
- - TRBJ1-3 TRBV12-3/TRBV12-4 TGTGCCAGCATCCCTGAGGGGGGCCGTGGAAACACCATATATTTT CASIPEGGRGNTIYF
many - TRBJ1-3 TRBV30 TGTGCCTGGAGTGGTGGTAACACCATATATTTT CAWSGGNTIYF
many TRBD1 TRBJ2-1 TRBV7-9 TGTGCCAGCAGCACAATAAAATTACAGGGGGCGGTCTCCAATGAGCAGTTCTTC CASSTIKLQGAVSNEQFF
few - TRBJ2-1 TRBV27 TGTGCCAGCAGTTTTCCGGGACGATACAATGAGCAGTTCTTC CASSFPGRYNEQFF
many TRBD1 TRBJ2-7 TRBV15 TGTGCCACCAGCAGAGAACGCCGGACAGGGAGTTTCTACGAGCAGTACTTC CATSRERRTGSFYEQYF
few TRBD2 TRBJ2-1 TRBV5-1 TGCGCCAGCAGCCAGAGTGCACTAGCGGGAGGGCAGTTGAGTGAGCAGTTCTTC CASSQSALAGGQLSEQFF
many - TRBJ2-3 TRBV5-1 TGCGCCAGCAGCTTGGGGGCACCCCATTTAGATACGCAGTATTTT CASSLGAPHLDTQYF
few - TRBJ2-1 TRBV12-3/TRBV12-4 TGTGCCAGCAGCTGGGAGCTAGGGCTGGGTGAGCAGTTCTTC CASSWELGLGEQFF
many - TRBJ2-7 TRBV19 TGTGCCAGTAGTCCGTCGGGAAGGAGACCTAACGAGCAGTACTTC CASSPSGRRPNEQYF